This TCR beta chain was recovered during a study of tumor-infiltrating lymphocytes in primary liver carcinoma. Germline V gives CDR1 MNHEY, CDR2 SVGAGI. Trimming at V came to 10 bases and at J to 10 bases, leaving 16 bases not matched to a gene. This CDR3 has 15 residues. Co-extraction of RNA and DNA was performed on roughly 17-32 mg of unsorted bulk tissue. From about 0.45 ug total RNA, TCR beta cDNA was generated with a primer in the constant region. For TCR beta, libraries were produced by three nested multiplex PCR rounds using slightly modified ARM-PCR. In the first two PCR rounds, TRBV1-TRBV30 forward primers were paired with a C-beta reverse primer, and each round lasted roughly 10 cycles. TCRdb called the multiplex PCR reads again in MiXCR, with one record for every CDR3 protein. This table holds tens of thousands of distinct CDR3 sequences, roughly 80% found once.

This sequence was found in a woman aged 25 to 39 with primary liver carcinoma and hepatitis B virus infection. The rearrangement links TRBV6-5 to TRBJ2-1; TRBD2 matches 10 bases. The specimen was tumor-adjacent normal liver tissue. CDR3 amino acids: CAISQAGGSVIEQFF. CDR3 nucleotides: TGTGCCATCAGCCAAGCGGGAGGGTCGGTTATAGAGCAGTTCTTC.